The 24 T cell receptor beta chains listed next were all sequenced from one sample in a study of T cell responses to AZD1222 COVID-19 vaccine (dated by TCRdb to the early 2020s). The library was generated by the immunoSEQ multiplex PCR assay. TCRdb limited this immuneACCESS table to in-frame rearrangements with V and J called. A share of clones is missing; checked studies link under half to unresolved V genes, and the rest is unexplained. For this sample the table gives around 150,000 clones, of which roughly 91% were detected only once. The ten largest clones take up about 6% of the sample. This sample's time point label indicates: about 28 days (+/-7) after the second vaccine dose. The sample in question was peripheral blood, obtained 28 days after the second AZD1222 dose. Receptor source: an adult who received the AZD1222 COVID-19 vaccine.

This clone was counted once. The V call is TRBV5-1, the J call TRBJ2-3; unclear D gene. CDR1 and CDR2 from the germline V gene are SGHRS and YFSETQ. V lost 2 bases and J lost 1, with 8 bases in between. This CDR3 comprises 14 residues. The CDR3, as DNA: TGCGCCAGCAGCTTCCCCAAGGGCACAGATACGCAGTATTTT. Amino acids: CASSFPKGTDTQYF.

This clone was seen a single time. This sequence joins TRBV28 and TRBJ2-1; a weak D match, TRBD1 (5 bases). The V end was cut by 3 bases, the J end by 4 bases, with 13 bases between. Germline CDR1 and CDR2: MDHEN and SYDVKM. The CDR3 is 15 amino acids. The CDR3 DNA follows: TGTGCCAGCAGTTTCAGGGTTAGGGTTTACAATGAGCAGTTCTTC. This encodes CASSFRVRVYNEQFF.

The chain is built from TRBV5-3 and TRBJ2-3, with TRBD2 matching over 12 bases. TRBV5-3 is classed as an ORF, of uncertain function. This CDR3 has 19 residues. The J segment lost 0 bases and the V segment lost 2 bases, leaving 10 bases of the junction unmatched. CDR3 loop: CARSLFLAGGKVSTDTQYF. CDR3 sequence (DNA): TGTGCCAGAAGCTTATTTCTAGCGGGAGGGAAGGTTAGCACAGATACGCAGTATTTT.

This clone showed up just once. The genes are TRBV5-1 and TRBJ1-6; 7 positions match TRBD1. Trimming took 0 bases from V and 5 from J; bases not matched to a gene: 2. The CDR3 covers 15 residues. Germline CDR1 is SGHRS and CDR2 is YFSETQ. The chain's CDR3 is CASSLEGANNSPLHF. As DNA, the CDR3 is TGCGCCAGCAGCTTGGAGGGGGCGAATAATTCACCCCTCCACTTT.

This sequence joins TRBV7-6 and TRBJ2-7; TRBD1 matches at 9 bases. V was pared by 4 bases and J by 3 bases, with 10 bases of the junction left unmatched. The CDR3 is 16 amino acids. CDR1 is SGHVS and CDR2 is FNYEAQ in the germline V gene. The CDR3 sequence: CASSSPTGGVDYEQYF. For the CDR3, the DNA is TGTGCCAGCAGCTCCCCGACAGGGGGAGTGGACTACGAGCAGTACTTC.

V is TRBV28 and J is TRBJ2-1; 14 bases line up with TRBD2. CDR3 length: 16 residues. Losses at the gene ends were 6 bases for V and 6 bases for J; bases not matched to a gene: 7. Per germline, CDR1 MDHEN and CDR2 SYDVKM. The CDR3 here is CASRTRTSGGFNEQFF. Written as DNA, the CDR3 is TGTGCCAGCAGGACCAGGACTAGCGGGGGGTTCAATGAGCAGTTCTTC.

The CDR3 region has the DNA TGTGCCAGCAGTTACTCCCGGAGCGATGGCTACACCTTC. It specifies CASSYSRSDGYTF. The chain joins TRBV6-5 to TRBJ1-2, with no clear D. CDR1 is MNHEY, CDR2 SVGAGI, per germline. V was trimmed by 0 bases and J by 6 bases, leaving 8 bases between them. This CDR3 is 13 amino acids long.

CDR3 in DNA: TGCGCCAGCAGCCCGTCCGGGCAGGGTGGAAACACCATATATTTT. Translation: CASSPSGQGGNTIYF. This chain uses TRBV5-1 with TRBJ1-3; TRBD1 is a possible D gene (5 bases). The CDR3 is 15 amino acids. The V end was cut by 4 bases, the J end by 3 bases, with 14 bases between. The germline V gene has CDR1 SGHRS and CDR2 YFSETQ.

In this sample, this clone turned up once. This chain uses TRBV6-5 with TRBJ2-7; tentatively, D is TRBD1 (5 bases). With 5 bases removed from V and 5 bases from J, the gap between germline ends came to 10 bases. Germline loops: CDR1 MNHEY, CDR2 SVGAGI. The CDR3 extends over 12 amino acids. This CDR3 is CASSPQGHEQYF. The CDR3 coding sequence is TGTGCCAGCAGTCCCCAGGGTCACGAGCAGTACTTC.

The chain uses TRBV5-1 and TRBJ1-1; no clear D. V lost 1 base, J lost 3 bases, and 7 bases lay in between. The CDR3 runs to 13 residues. Germline V CDR1 and CDR2: SGHRS, YFSETQ. The CDR3 region is CASSLIQDTEAFF. In DNA form, the CDR3 reads TGCGCCAGCAGCTTGATCCAGGACACTGAAGCTTTCTTT.

The chain links TRBV19 to TRBJ1-1; D is possibly TRBD1 (6 bases). Trimming removed 2 bases at V and 5 bases at J, with 9 bases between. The germline CDR1 and CDR2 sequences are LNHDA and SQIVND (reference sequence). The CDR3 covers 13 residues. The CDR3 region has the DNA TGTGCCAGTAGTATACGGGGGCGGACTGAAGCTTTCTTT. As protein: CASSIRGRTEAFF.

This clone was seen a single time. The chain has TRBV5-6 and TRBJ2-3, with TRBD1 identical over 7 bases. Germline V gene data show CDR1 as SGHDT and CDR2 as YYEEEE. CDR3 length: 15 amino acids. Losses at the gene ends were 4 bases for V and 9 bases for J; bases not matched to a gene: 14. This CDR3 is CASSRDSSRHMTQYF. In DNA, the CDR3 is TGTGCCAGCAGCCGGGACAGTAGTAGGCACATGACGCAGTATTTT.

The J gene is TRBJ1-2, the V gene TRBV3-1 (or the pseudogene TRBV3-2); D is possibly TRBD1 (5 bases). The length of the CDR3 is 13 residues. CDR1 LGHDT and CDR2 YNNKEL come from the germline V gene (reference sequence). The V gene lost 7 bases and the J gene lost 7 bases, with 16 bases spanning the gap. The CDR3 protein is CASTTHAGAGYTF. The DNA of the CDR3 is TGTGCCAGCACCACTCATGCCGGGGCTGGCTACACCTTC.

The genes are TRBV9 and TRBJ1-3, with D unclear. V lost 1 base and J lost 0, with 2 bases in between. The CDR3 sequence is 13 residues long. In germline, CDR1 is SGDLS, CDR2 YYNGEE. CDR3 in DNA: TGTGCCAGCAGCGTAACCTCTGGAAACACCATATATTTT. The encoded protein is CASSVTSGNTIYF.

The chain joins TRBV15 to TRBJ2-6; D may be TRBD1 (6 bases). Between the trimmed V and J ends, which lost 6 bases and 0 bases, there was a span of 18 bases. CDR1 and CDR2 from the germline V gene are LNHNV and YYDKDF (reference sequence). This CDR3 has 18 residues. The CDR3 nucleotides are TGTGCCACCAGTATAGGACAGTCTTTGGGCTCTGGGGCCAACGTCCTGACTTTC. Translated, it gives CATSIGQSLGSGANVLTF.

This sequence joins TRBV5-1 and TRBJ2-5; D perhaps matches TRBD2 (6 bases). The CDR3 runs 15 residues. Trimming removed 0 bases at V and 5 bases at J, with 14 bases between. Looked up from germline, CDR1 is SGHRS and CDR2 is YFSETQ. The CDR3 reads CASSLGLRREETQYF. The CDR3 coding sequence is TGCGCCAGCAGCTTGGGACTCCGGAGGGAGGAGACCCAGTACTTC. Drawing the rest from reference TRBV5-1 and TRBJ2-5, the complete variable domain is KAGVTQTPRYLIKTRGQQVTLSCSPISGHRSVSWYQQTPGQGLQFLFEYFSETQRNKGNFPGRFSGRQFSNSRSEMNVSTLELGDSALYLCASSLGLRREETQYFGPGTRLLVL.

V and J are TRBV4-1 and TRBJ2-2; 9 bases are shared with TRBD2. The CDR3 runs 18 residues. Germline assignment: CDR1 MGHRA and CDR2 YSYEKL. Unmatched junction bases numbered 5, after V lost 0 bases and J lost 0 bases. The CDR3 reads CASSQEPLAGANTGELFF. In DNA form, the CDR3 reads TGCGCCAGCAGCCAAGAACCTTTAGCGGGGGCGAACACCGGGGAGCTGTTTTTT.

J is TRBJ2-5 and V is TRBV9, with unresolved D. Trimming took off 4 bases at V and 5 bases at J, with 12 bases between the two ends. The CDR3 is 13 residues long. CDR1 SGDLS and CDR2 YYNGEE come from the germline V gene. The chain's CDR3 is CASSPPGSETQYF. Written as DNA, the CDR3 is TGTGCCAGCAGCCCCCCGGGTTCGGAGACCCAGTACTTC.

Comment on this clone: Other DNA sequences within the sample encode an identical CDR3. The V gene is TRBV5-1, the J gene TRBJ2-1, with 11 bases that match TRBD1. CDR1 and CDR2 from the germline V gene are SGHRS and YFSETQ. Trimming cost V 4 bases and J 6 bases; bases outside gene matches: 3. The CDR3 has 14 amino acids. Written as DNA, the CDR3 is TGCGCCAGCAGCGCGGGGACAGGGGGCAATGAGCAGTTCTTC. Translation gives CASSAGTGGNEQFF.

The chain recombines TRBV7-2 with TRBJ1-4, with D tentatively TRBD1 (5 bases). CDR3 length equals 17 residues. V gave up 1 base and J gave up 7 bases, with 19 bases separating them. Germline values: CDR1 SGHTA, CDR2 FQGNSA. CDR3 amino acids: CASSLEVLGGRGEKLFF. The DNA for the CDR3 is TGTGCCAGCAGCTTAGAGGTCCTTGGGGGTCGAGGTGAAAAACTGTTTTTT.

The V gene is TRBV7-2, the J gene TRBJ1-6; 10 positions match TRBD1. The V and J ends lost 1 base and 8 bases, in that order; junction bases with no gene match: 5. Germline CDR1 and CDR2: SGHTA and FQGNSA. This CDR3 comprises 16 residues. As DNA, the CDR3 is TGTGCCAGCAGCTTAGGAGGTGGGACAGGGGATTCACCCCTCCACTTT. The encoded protein is CASSLGGGTGDSPLHF.

This rearrangement joins TRBV14 to TRBJ2-1; 9 bases agree with TRBD2. This CDR3 comprises 16 residues. V dropped 4 bases and J dropped 0; count of bases not matched to a gene: 4. CDR1 and CDR2 from the germline V gene are SGHDN and FVKESK. The CDR3 DNA sequence: TGTGCCAGCAGCCTGGTTAGCGGGAGCTCCTACAATGAGCAGTTCTTC. This translates into CASSLVSGSSYNEQFF.

The gene calls are TRBV10-3 and TRBJ1-3; D possibly corresponds to TRBD1 (6 bases). The CDR3 is 16 amino acids. The V gene's germline CDR1 is ENHRY and CDR2 SYGVKD. Trimming removed 0 bases from V and 2 bases from J, with 11 bases in between. In DNA form, the CDR3 reads TGTGCCATCAGTGAGTCATCACCAGGGGCTGGAAACACCATATATTTT. This translates into CAISESSPGAGNTIYF.

As to this clone: At the DNA level, this CDR3 is encoded by other sequences in the same sample as well. The chain combines TRBV7-2 with TRBJ2-7; 13 bases line up with TRBD2. Germline CDR1 SGHTA, CDR2 FQGNSA. Trimming cost V 3 bases and J 4 bases; bases outside gene matches: 0. The CDR3 contains 14 residues. Written as DNA, the CDR3 is TGTGCCAGCAGCTTGGGACTAGCGGGATACGAGCAGTACTTC. This gives the protein CASSLGLAGYEQYF.